This T cell receptor beta chain derives from a study of prognosis after radiotherapy for stage I lung cancer (dated by TCRdb to the early 2020s). Study-wide context: Roughly 20 stage I NSCLC patients were enrolled in Nanjing, China, between early 2018 and January 2019. About 20% of the 19 patients developed distant metastases after SBRT, at a median of approximately 7 months; the other 15 showed no significant progression. No patient received concurrent therapy alongside SBRT. Tumor histology was squamous cell carcinoma in over 5 patients and adenocarcinoma in twelve. A total of about 40 blood samples from 19 patients were sequenced, with one sample obtained before and one obtained after SBRT for each patient. Image-guided IMRT or VMAT was used to deliver SBRT in 3 to 5 fractions at a biologically effective dose of at least 100 Gy. All patients were considered medically inoperable, owing to comorbidities in approximately 12 and refusal of surgery in seven or eight. About 5 patients had oligometastatic NSCLC after their primary tumor was surgically resected, and under 15 patients had newly diagnosed primary stage I lung tumors. This study profiled peripheral blood TCR beta repertoires from stage I NSCLC patients before and after stereotactic body radiotherapy and linked the repertoires to distant failure. The cohort comprised roughly 13 men and 5 or 6 women with a median age of 74.5 years, ranging from roughly 53 to 85 years.

The CDR3 measures 15 amino acids from cysteine to phenylalanine. The read is trimmed to its CDR3 DNA, 45 bases read in frame from base 1. Via the germline V gene, CDR1 is MDHEN and CDR2 SYDVKM. V and J lose 4 bases and 3 bases, and a span of 14 bases separates them. Two rounds of multiplex PCR were performed to amplify the TCR beta CDR3 region from genomic DNA. The first PCR round used primers specific to each TRBV and TRBJ gene, with sequences filed in Chinese patent CN105087789A. Universal primers were used in the second round of PCR. The Roche High Pure PCR Template Preparation Kit was used to extract genomic DNA from frozen PBMCs. Paired-end sequencing with 151 bp reads was performed on the libraries using an Illumina HiSeq 3000. The paper's processing steps were these. CutAdapt was used to discard raw reads that did not contain the multiplex PCR primer sequences. High-quality paired reads were merged into contigs with PEAR. By alignment to reference sequences, MiXCR assigned TRB V, D and J gene segments to each contig. CDR3 sequences were clustered by base quality and sequence similarity to remove sequencing errors. Shannon entropy normalized by the natural log of productive TCR sequence number was used as the measure of diversity. To get clonality, Shannon entropy was divided by the natural log of the number of unique clonotypes, and that result was subtracted from one. Using the Youden index from ROC curves, the researchers picked the repertoire-metric cut-offs for progression-free survival, and all analyses were carried out in R 3.5.3. The public reads were reanalyzed by TCRdb: fastp trimming at Q25, MiXCR alignment, in-frame beta chains only. Identical CDR3 protein sequences are pooled into one entry, listed with their most common genes and DNA. TCRdb, not the authors, supplied the V and J calls. Counted in this sample were roughly 13,000 distinct CDR3 sequences; roughly 30% of them appeared once. About an eighth of the sample belongs to the ten largest clones.

Here is what the overall study found, with its caveats: Tumor specificity of expanded TCR clones was not determined. After SBRT, the number of unique TCR clones decreased (median around 10,000 before versus 6,861 after; Wilcoxon paired P=0.011). Post-SBRT Shannon entropy and its change from baseline were lower in patients who developed distant metastases; baseline Shannon entropy was not associated with metastases. The study was limited by its small cohort and short follow-up, and the findings require independent validation. No adjustment for multiple comparisons was applied to any of the reported P values. TRBV and TRBJ usage frequencies reportedly varied with metastasis status, involving two V genes at baseline and 9 or 10 V and two J genes after SBRT.

All patients had node-negative disease on CT and PET/CT, and none had a history of other malignancies or had previously received chemotherapy or radiotherapy. At each of two time points, 6 to 7.5 milliliters of peripheral venous blood were collected in EDTA tubes. Ficoll-Paque Plus density-gradient centrifugation was used to isolate PBMCs. Samples were stored at -80°C immediately after collection until analysis. Many counts were recorded for this clonotype. Its antigen is currently not known. No base quality values were provided; no much bigger clone lies one nucleotide off. The input for sequencing was PBMCs, taken before or after stereotactic body radiation therapy (not recorded which). The receptor chain draws on TRBV28 and TRBJ2-3; the D segment may tentatively be TRBD1 or TRBD2, each giving 6 matched bases. The clonotype was recovered from a donor aged 50 or older with non-small cell lung cancer. The sequenced DNA: TGTGCCAGCAGTTGGGGCAGGGGAGGAACAGATACGCAGTATTTT. Its protein product is CASSWGRGGTDTQYF.